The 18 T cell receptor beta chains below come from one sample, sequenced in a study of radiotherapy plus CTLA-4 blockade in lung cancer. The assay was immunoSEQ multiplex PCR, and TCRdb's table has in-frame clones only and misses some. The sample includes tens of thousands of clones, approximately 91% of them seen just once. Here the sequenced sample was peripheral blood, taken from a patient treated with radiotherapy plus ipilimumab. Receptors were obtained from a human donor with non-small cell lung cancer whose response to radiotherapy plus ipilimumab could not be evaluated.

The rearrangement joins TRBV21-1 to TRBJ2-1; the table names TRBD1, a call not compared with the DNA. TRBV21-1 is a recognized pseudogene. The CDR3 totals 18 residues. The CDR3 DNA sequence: TGTGCCAGCAGAGGCACAGGGGATTCGATAAGTCACGCCCATGAGCAGTTCTTC. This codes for CASRGTGDSISHAHEQFF.

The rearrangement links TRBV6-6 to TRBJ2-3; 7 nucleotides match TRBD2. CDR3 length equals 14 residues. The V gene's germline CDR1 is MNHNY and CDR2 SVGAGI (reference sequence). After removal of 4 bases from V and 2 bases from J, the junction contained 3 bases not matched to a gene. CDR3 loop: CASSFGLDTDTQYF. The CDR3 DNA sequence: TGTGCCAGCAGTTTTGGACTAGACACAGATACGCAGTATTTT.

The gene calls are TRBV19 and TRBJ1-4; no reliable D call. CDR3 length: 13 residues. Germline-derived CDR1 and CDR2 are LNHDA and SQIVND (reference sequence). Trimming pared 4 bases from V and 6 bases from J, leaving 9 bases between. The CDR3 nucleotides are TGTGCCAGTAGTAGAGGGCAGGATGAAAAACTGTTTTTT. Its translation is CASSRGQDEKLFF.

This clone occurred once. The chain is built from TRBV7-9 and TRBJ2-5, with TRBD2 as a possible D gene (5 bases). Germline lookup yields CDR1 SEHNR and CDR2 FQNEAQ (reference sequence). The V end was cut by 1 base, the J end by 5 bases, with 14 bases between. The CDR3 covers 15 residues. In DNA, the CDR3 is TGTGCCAGCAGCTTAGATAGGCAAAGGGAGGAGACCCAGTACTTC. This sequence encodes CASSLDRQREETQYF.

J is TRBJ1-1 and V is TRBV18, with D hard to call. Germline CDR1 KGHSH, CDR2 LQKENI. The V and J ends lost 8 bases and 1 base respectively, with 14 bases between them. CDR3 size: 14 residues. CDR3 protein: CASNFGEANTEAFF. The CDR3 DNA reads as TGTGCCAGCAACTTCGGGGAGGCGAACACTGAAGCTTTCTTT.

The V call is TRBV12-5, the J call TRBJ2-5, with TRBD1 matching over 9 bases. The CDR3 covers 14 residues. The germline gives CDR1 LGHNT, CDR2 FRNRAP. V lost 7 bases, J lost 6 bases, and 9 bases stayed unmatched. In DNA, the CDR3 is TGTGCTAGTGCCTTTGGGGGACAGGGAAAGACCCAGTACTTC. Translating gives CASAFGGQGKTQYF.

The CDR3 is CASSPGLAGYNEQFF. The CDR3 DNA follows: TGTGCCAGCAGCCCGGGACTAGCGGGGTACAATGAGCAGTTCTTC. The chain has TRBV5-6 and TRBJ2-1, with 13 nucleotides matching TRBD2. CDR1 is SGHDT and CDR2 is YYEEEE in the germline V gene. The V gene end was trimmed by 4 bases and the J gene end by 4 bases; junction bases not matched to a gene: 2. The CDR3 is 15 amino acids.

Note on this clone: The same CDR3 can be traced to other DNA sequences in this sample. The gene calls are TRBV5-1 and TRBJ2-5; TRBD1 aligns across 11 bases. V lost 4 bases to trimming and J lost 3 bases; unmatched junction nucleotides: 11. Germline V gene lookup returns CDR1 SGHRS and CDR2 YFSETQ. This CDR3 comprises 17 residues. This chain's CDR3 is CASSPKPGQGVKETQYF. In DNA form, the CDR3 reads TGCGCCAGCAGCCCCAAGCCGGGACAGGGGGTCAAAGAGACCCAGTACTTC.

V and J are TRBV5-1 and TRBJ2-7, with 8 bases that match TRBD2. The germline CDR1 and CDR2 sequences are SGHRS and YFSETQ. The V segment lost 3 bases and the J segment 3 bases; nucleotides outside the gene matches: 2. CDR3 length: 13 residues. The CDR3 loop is CASSSSGSYEQYF. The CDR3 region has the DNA TGCGCCAGCAGCTCCAGCGGGAGCTACGAGCAGTACTTC.

The CDR3 region is CASSLRGTSTDTQYF. The CDR3 bases are TGTGCCAGCAGCCTCCGGGGGACCAGCACAGATACGCAGTATTTT. The rearrangement links TRBV7-2 to TRBJ2-3; maybe TRBD2 (6 bases). Germline V gene sequence: CDR1 SGHTA, CDR2 FQGNSA. The CDR3 length is 15 residues. The V end lost 5 bases, the J end lost 0 bases, and 12 bases lay between the germline ends.

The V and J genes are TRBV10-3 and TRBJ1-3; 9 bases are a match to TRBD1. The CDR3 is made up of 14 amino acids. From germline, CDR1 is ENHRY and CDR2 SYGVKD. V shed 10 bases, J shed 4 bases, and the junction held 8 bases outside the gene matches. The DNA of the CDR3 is TGTGCCAGTCGACCGGGACAGGGAGGAAACACCATATATTTT. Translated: CASRPGQGGNTIYF.

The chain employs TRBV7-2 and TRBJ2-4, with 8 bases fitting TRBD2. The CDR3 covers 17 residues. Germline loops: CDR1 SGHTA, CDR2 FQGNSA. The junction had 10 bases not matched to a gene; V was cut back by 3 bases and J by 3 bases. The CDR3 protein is CASSFSSGGTSKNIQYF. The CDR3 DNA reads TGTGCCAGCAGCTTTTCCTCCGGAGGGACTAGCAAAAACATTCAGTACTTC.

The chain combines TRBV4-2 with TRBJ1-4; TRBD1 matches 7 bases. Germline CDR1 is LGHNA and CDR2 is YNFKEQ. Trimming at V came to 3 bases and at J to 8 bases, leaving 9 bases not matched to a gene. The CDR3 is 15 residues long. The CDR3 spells CASSQSGQSREKLFF. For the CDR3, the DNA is TGTGCCAGCAGCCAGTCGGGACAGAGTAGGGAAAAACTGTTTTTT.

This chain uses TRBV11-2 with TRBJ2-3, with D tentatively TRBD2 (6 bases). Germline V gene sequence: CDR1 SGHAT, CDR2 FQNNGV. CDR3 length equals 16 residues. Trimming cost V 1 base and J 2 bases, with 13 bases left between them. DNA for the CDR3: TGTGCCAGCAGCTTAGTGGGGGGTCTGGACACAGATACGCAGTATTTT. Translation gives CASSLVGGLDTDTQYF.

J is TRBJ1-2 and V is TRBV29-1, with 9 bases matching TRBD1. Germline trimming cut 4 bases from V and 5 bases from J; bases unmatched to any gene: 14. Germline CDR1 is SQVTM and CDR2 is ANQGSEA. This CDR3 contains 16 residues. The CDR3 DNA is TGCAGCGTTGGGGCCCCCGTTCGGGACAGGGATTATGGCTACACCTTC. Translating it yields CSVGAPVRDRDYGYTF. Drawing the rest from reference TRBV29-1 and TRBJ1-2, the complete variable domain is SAVISQKPSRDICQRGTSLTIQCQVDSQVTMMFWYRQQPGQSLTLIATANQGSEATYESGFVIDKFPISRPNLTFSTLTVSNMSPEDSSIYLCSVGAPVRDRDYGYTFGSGTRLTVV.

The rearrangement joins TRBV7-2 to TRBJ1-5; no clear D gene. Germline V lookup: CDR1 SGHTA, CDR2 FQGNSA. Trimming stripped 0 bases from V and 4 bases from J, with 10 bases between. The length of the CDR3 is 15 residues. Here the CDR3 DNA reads TGTGCCAGCAGCTTAGCCAGAACTACTAATCAGCCCCAGCATTTT. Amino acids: CASSLARTTNQPQHF.

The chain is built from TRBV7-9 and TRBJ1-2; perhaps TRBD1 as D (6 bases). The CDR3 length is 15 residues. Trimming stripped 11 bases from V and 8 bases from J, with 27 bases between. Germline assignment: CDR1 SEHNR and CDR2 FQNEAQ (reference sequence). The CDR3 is CASRGGRFVAGGYTF. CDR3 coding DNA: TGTGCCTCCCGGGGGGGGCGGTTCGTAGCCGGCGGCTACACCTTC.

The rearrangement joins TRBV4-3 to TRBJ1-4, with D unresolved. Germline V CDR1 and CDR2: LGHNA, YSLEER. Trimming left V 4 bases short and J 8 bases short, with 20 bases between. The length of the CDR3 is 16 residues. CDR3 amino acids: CASSPPRGGSGEKLFF. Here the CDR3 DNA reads TGCGCCAGCAGCCCTCCCCGAGGTGGTTCCGGGGAAAAACTGTTTTTT.